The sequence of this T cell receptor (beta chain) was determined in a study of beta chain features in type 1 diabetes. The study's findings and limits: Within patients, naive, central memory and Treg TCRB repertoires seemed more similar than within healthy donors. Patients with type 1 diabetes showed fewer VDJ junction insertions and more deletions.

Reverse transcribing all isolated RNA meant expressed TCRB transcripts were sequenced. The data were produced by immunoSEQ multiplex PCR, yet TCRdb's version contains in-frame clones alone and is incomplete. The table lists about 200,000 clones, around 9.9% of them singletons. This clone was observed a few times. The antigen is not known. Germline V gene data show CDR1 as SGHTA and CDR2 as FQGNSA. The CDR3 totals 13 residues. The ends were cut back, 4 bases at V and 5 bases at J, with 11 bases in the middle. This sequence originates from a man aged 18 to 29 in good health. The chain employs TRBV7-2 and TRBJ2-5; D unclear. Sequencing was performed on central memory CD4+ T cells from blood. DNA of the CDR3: TGTGCCAGCAGCTCAGGACGTTGGGAGACCCAGTACTTC. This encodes CASSSGRWETQYF.